The present T cell receptor (beta chain) was sequenced within a study of monozygotic twins with inflammatory bowel disease. Staff drew an approximately 2.5 ml blood sample from each donor. The germline CDR1 and CDR2 sequences are SEHNR and FQNEAQ (reference sequence). CDR3 size: 17 residues. TCRdb reanalyzed the 5' RACE reads, giving one entry per CDR3 protein sequence and no DNA. Its table lists 150,000 to 200,000 distinct CDR3 sequences. This sequence was found in a human donor with ulcerative colitis or Crohn's disease, or a healthy co-twin of an affected twin (not recorded which). This chain connects TRBV7-9 to TRBJ1-1; TCRdb picks TRBD1, but there is no DNA to check that call. The sample comprised blood. Here the CDR3 reads CASSWTGGPREGTEAFF.